This entry lists 27 T cell receptor beta chains sequenced from one sample in a study of T-cell memory formation after mild COVID-19. TCRdb redid the calling of the 5' RACE reads with MiXCR, one entry per CDR3 protein. The table records roughly 110,000 distinct CDR3 sequences, 22% of them present only once. What was sequenced was PBMCs or a T cell subset sorted from them (not recorded which). These receptors were collected from a young man who had mild COVID-19 (a few samples of this study predate the infection). Cell type and time point are not known.

This clonotype was counted a few times. V is TRBV29-1 and J is TRBJ1-2; 7 nucleotides agree with TRBD1. The trim removed 6 bases at V and 8 bases at J, leaving 6 bases unmatched. The CDR3 length is 11 residues. CDR1 and CDR2 (germline): SQVTM, ANQGSEA. CDR3 sequence: CSVRQGDGYTF. CDR3 DNA: TGCAGCGTCCGACAGGGAGACGGCTACACCTTC.

V and J are TRBV28 and TRBJ2-1; D is possibly TRBD1 (6 bases). CDR3 length: 18 amino acids. With 4 bases removed from V and 0 bases from J, the gap between germline ends came to 19 bases. Germline CDR1 is MDHEN and CDR2 is SYDVKM. The CDR3 DNA reads TGTGCCAGCAGTTCGAAAATTATCAGGGGAAGCTCCTACAATGAGCAGTTCTTC. This translates into CASSSKIIRGSSYNEQFF.

The V and J genes are TRBV29-1 and TRBJ1-1, with D possibly matching TRBD1 (6 bases). The CDR3 has 13 residues. Germline V gene lookup returns CDR1 SQVTM and CDR2 ANQGSEA. The CDR3, as DNA: TGCAGTGCCGTAGGGGGGTGGAACACTGAAGCTTTCTTT. Its translation is CSAVGGWNTEAFF.

This chain joins TRBV7-2 and TRBJ2-5, with 13 positions matching TRBD2. After removal of 3 bases from V and 2 bases from J, the junction contained 6 bases not matched to a gene. This CDR3 is 17 amino acids long. Germline CDR1 is SGHTA and CDR2 is FQGNSA. CDR3 DNA sequence: TGTGCCAGCAGCTTGGGACTAGCGGGACCCCTACAAGAGACCCAGTACTTC. Protein product: CASSLGLAGPLQETQYF.

CDR3 protein: CASSSGQGGTEAFF. In DNA, the CDR3 is TGCGCCAGCAGCTCGGGACAGGGGGGAACTGAAGCTTTCTTT. This sequence joins TRBV5-1 and TRBJ1-1, with TRBD1 identical over 11 bases. In germline, CDR1 is SGHRS, CDR2 YFSETQ. Unmatched junction bases numbered 3, after V lost 3 bases and J lost 5 bases. CDR3 size: 14 residues.

This chain links TRBV6-2 or TRBV6-3 with TRBJ2-6; no reliable D call. The germline V gene has CDR1 MNHEY and CDR2 SVGEGT. Trimming shortened V by 7 bases and J by 4 bases, and 8 bases separated the two germline ends. The CDR3 has 13 amino acids. CDR3 nucleotides: TGTGCCAGCATCCCCTGGGGGGCCAACGTCCTGACTTTC. Translation gives CASIPWGANVLTF.

The chain carries TRBV4-3 and TRBJ2-5; TRBD2 agrees at 12 bases. This CDR3 is 16 amino acids long. Trimming cost V 4 bases and J 5 bases; bases outside gene matches: 8. Germline loops: CDR1 LGHNA, CDR2 YSLEER. The DNA of the CDR3 is TGCGCCAGCAGCCCCTCTAGCGGGGGGGCCTGGGAGACCCAGTACTTC. Translating gives CASSPSSGGAWETQYF.

A few counts support this clonotype. The V call is TRBV7-9, the J call TRBJ1-1; no clear D. Germline CDR1 is SEHNR and CDR2 is FQNEAQ (reference sequence). Trimming cost V 4 bases and J 5 bases, with 11 bases left between them. The CDR3 is 13 amino acids. This chain's CDR3 is CASSSPQFTEAFF. The CDR3 nucleotides read TGTGCCAGCAGCTCACCCCAGTTTACTGAAGCTTTCTTT.

This clonotype has just a few counts. The chain employs TRBV7-2 and TRBJ2-1; TRBD2 agrees at 11 bases. With 0 bases clipped from V and 9 bases from J, the junction kept 4 bases outside the gene matches. CDR3 length: 15 residues. Germline CDR1 SGHTA, CDR2 FQGNSA. The CDR3 loop is CASSLASGGAVEQFF. The CDR3 DNA follows: TGTGCCAGCAGCTTAGCTAGCGGGGGGGCCGTTGAGCAGTTCTTC.

The chain joins TRBV7-9 to TRBJ1-1; 8 bases line up with TRBD1. J was trimmed by 3 bases and V by 5 bases; bases with no gene match: 14. Germline values: CDR1 SEHNR, CDR2 FQNEAQ (reference sequence). The CDR3 loop spans 17 amino acids. In nucleotides, the CDR3 is TGTGCCAGCAGCCCCCGACAGGGGAATTTGAGAGACACTGAAGCTTTCTTT. This sequence encodes CASSPRQGNLRDTEAFF.

This clonotype was found a few times. In nucleotides, the CDR3 is TGTGCCAGCAGAAGAAGGGGGCAGGTTGAAAAACTGTTTTTT. Its translation is CASRRRGQVEKLFF. J is TRBJ1-4 and V is TRBV12-3 or TRBV12-4, with TRBD1 matching 7 bases. With V trimmed by 6 bases and J by 7 bases, 8 bases remained unmatched. This CDR3 comprises 14 residues.

J is TRBJ2-1 and V is TRBV2; no clear D. Trimming took 4 bases from V and 3 from J, leaving 13 bases between them. The length of the CDR3 is 15 residues. Germline-derived CDR1 and CDR2 are SNHLY and FYNNEI. The CDR3 DNA follows: TGTGCCAGCAGTGCTAGGATTGGGGACTACAATGAGCAGTTCTTC. This translates into CASSARIGDYNEQFF.

This clonotype was detected a few times. The chain has TRBV9 and TRBJ2-3; 11 bases are a match to TRBD2. V was clipped by 4 bases and J by 0 bases; unmatched bases: 7. The CDR3 totals 17 residues. Germline CDR1 reads SGDLS; CDR2 reads YYNGEE. CDR3 DNA sequence: TGTGCCAGCAGCCAGACGGGACTAGCGGTGAGCACAGATACGCAGTATTTT. This encodes CASSQTGLAVSTDTQYF.

This clonotype is deemed medium-sized. The V call is TRBV6-4, the J call TRBJ2-1, with 9 bases identical to TRBD2. With 3 bases clipped from V and 0 bases from J, the junction kept 0 bases outside the gene matches. This CDR3 comprises 15 residues. Germline CDR1 reads MRHNA; CDR2 reads SNTAGT. This CDR3 is CASSEAGGSYNEQFF. The DNA of the CDR3 is TGTGCCAGCAGTGAAGCGGGGGGCTCCTACAATGAGCAGTTCTTC.

Only a few counts were recorded for this clonotype. The chain carries TRBV28 and TRBJ2-3; D may be TRBD1 (6 bases). Germline CDR1 is MDHEN and CDR2 is SYDVKM. CDR3 size: 15 residues. V lost 6 bases and J lost 2, with 15 bases in between. The CDR3 sequence: CASRQTGRATDTQYF. The CDR3 coding sequence is TGTGCCAGCAGACAGACAGGACGGGCCACAGATACGCAGTATTTT.

This sequence joins TRBV2 and TRBJ2-3, with D unclear. Germline CDR1 is SNHLY and CDR2 is FYNNEI. Trimming cost V 5 bases and J 0 bases, with 12 bases left between them. CDR3 size: 15 residues. CDR3 coding DNA: TGTGCCAGCAGTCTAGGACGTCGGAGCACAGATACGCAGTATTTT. This translates into CASSLGRRSTDTQYF.

This clonotype has only a few counts. This rearrangement joins TRBV4-1 to TRBJ2-7; TRBD1 is a possible D gene (6 bases). Looked up from germline, CDR1 is MGHRA and CDR2 is YSYEKL. V dropped 1 base and J dropped 9 bases, with 19 bases sitting between them. CDR3 length equals 15 residues. CDR3 nucleotide sequence: TGCGCCAGCAGCCAAGTTCGGCAGGGGCGAGGCGGGCAGTACTTC. This encodes CASSQVRQGRGGQYF.

This clonotype was picked up one time. This chain's CDR3 is CASSFGTLYGYTF. CDR3 in DNA: TGTGCCAGCAGCTTCGGCACACTCTATGGCTACACCTTC. The chain has TRBV5-5 and TRBJ1-2; no definite D call. CDR3 size: 13 residues. V lost 2 bases, J lost 4 bases, and 9 bases lay in between. Germline lookup yields CDR1 SGHKS and CDR2 YYEKEE (reference sequence).

The rearrangement uses TRBV28 and TRBJ1-6; D unresolved. The length of the CDR3 is 13 residues. Between the trimmed V and J ends, which lost 2 bases and 10 bases, there was a span of 9 bases. Per germline, CDR1 MDHEN and CDR2 SYDVKM. CDR3 coding DNA: TGTGCCAGCAGTTTAGGCTTGGGGTCACCCCTCCACTTT. It is translated as CASSLGLGSPLHF.

The chain has TRBV7-2 and TRBJ2-7, with 10 nucleotides matching TRBD2. This CDR3 has 18 amino acids. With V trimmed by 5 bases and J by 0 bases, 13 bases remained unmatched. CDR1 is SGHTA and CDR2 is FQGNSA in the germline V gene. DNA for the CDR3: TGTGCCAGCAGCCACGGGACTAGCGAGACGTGGATCTCCTACGAGCAGTACTTC. It specifies CASSHGTSETWISYEQYF.

This clonotype was seen repeatedly, ten times or more. The chain employs TRBV10-3 and TRBJ2-3, with 11 bases that match TRBD2. The CDR3 sequence is 16 residues long. Unmatched junction bases numbered 5, after V lost 4 bases and J lost 2 bases. From germline, CDR1 is ENHRY and CDR2 SYGVKD. This CDR3 is CAISAASGGTTDTQYF. DNA of the CDR3: TGTGCCATCAGTGCGGCTAGCGGGGGGACCACAGATACGCAGTATTTT.

This clonotype was detected a few times. The J gene is TRBJ2-1, the V gene TRBV5-5, with TRBD2 as a possible D gene (6 bases). The V end lost 5 bases, the J end lost 4 bases, and 16 bases lay between the germline ends. CDR3 size: 15 residues. The germline V gene encodes CDR1 SGHKS and CDR2 YYEKEE (reference sequence). The CDR3 coding sequence is TGTGCCAGCAGGCCCACCGGGACTCTGTACAATGAGCAGTTCTTC. Protein: CASRPTGTLYNEQFF.

This chain connects TRBV12-3 or TRBV12-4 to TRBJ2-7; no clear D gene. This CDR3 is built from 14 residues. Trimming removed 6 bases at V and 0 bases at J, with 12 bases between. CDR3: CASRADRYSYEQYF. The CDR3 nucleotides read TGTGCCAGCAGGGCGGACCGCTACTCCTACGAGCAGTACTTC.

This clonotype was picked up a small number of times. The rearrangement links TRBV24-1 to TRBJ2-1, with 7 bases aligning to TRBD1. The CDR3 has 14 residues. Trimming cost V 6 bases and J 2 bases; bases outside gene matches: 3. Germline V CDR1 and CDR2: KGHDR, SFDVKD. CDR3 coding DNA: TGTGCCACCAGTAGGGACAGTCCCTACAATGAGCAGTTCTTC. Its protein is CATSRDSPYNEQFF.

The genes are TRBV5-1 and TRBJ2-2, with TRBD2 matching 10 bases. CDR1 SGHRS and CDR2 YFSETQ come from the germline V gene. This CDR3 has 16 amino acids. J was trimmed by 3 bases and V by 1 base; bases with no gene match: 3. The CDR3 is CASSLRGTSDTGELFF. CDR3 in DNA: TGCGCCAGCAGCTTGAGGGGGACTAGCGACACCGGGGAGCTGTTTTTT.

This clonotype was recorded only once. This rearrangement joins TRBV20-1 to TRBJ1-5; the match to TRBD1 covers 10 bases. V was pared by 0 bases and J by 6 bases, with 11 bases of the junction left unmatched. The germline CDR1 and CDR2 sequences are DFQATT and SNEGSKA (reference sequence). CDR3 length equals 17 residues. The CDR3 sequence is CSAREAALGQGIQPQHF. The CDR3, as DNA: TGCAGTGCTAGAGAGGCGGCCTTGGGACAGGGGATTCAGCCCCAGCATTTT.

The rearrangement joins TRBV5-6 to TRBJ2-5; D is undetermined. V was shortened by 0 bases and J by 2 bases, with 11 bases between the two germline ends. CDR3 length: 15 residues. Germline lookup yields CDR1 SGHDT and CDR2 YYEEEE. The DNA of the CDR3 is TGTGCCAGCAGCTTGGCTGTGGGATTTCAAGAGACCCAGTACTTC. It yields the protein CASSLAVGFQETQYF.